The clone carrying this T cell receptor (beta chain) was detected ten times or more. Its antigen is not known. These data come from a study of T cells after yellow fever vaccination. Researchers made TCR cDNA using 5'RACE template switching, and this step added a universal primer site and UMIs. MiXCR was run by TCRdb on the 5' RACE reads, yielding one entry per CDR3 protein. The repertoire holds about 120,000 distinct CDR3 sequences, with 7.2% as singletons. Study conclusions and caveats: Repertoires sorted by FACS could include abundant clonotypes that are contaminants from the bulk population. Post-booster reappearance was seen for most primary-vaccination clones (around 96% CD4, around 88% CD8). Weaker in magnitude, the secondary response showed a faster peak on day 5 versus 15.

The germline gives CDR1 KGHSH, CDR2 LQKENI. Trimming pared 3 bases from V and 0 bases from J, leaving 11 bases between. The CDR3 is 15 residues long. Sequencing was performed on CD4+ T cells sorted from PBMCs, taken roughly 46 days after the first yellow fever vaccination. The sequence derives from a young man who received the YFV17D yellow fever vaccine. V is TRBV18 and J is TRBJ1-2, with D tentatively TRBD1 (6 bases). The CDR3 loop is CASSPRQAANYGYTF. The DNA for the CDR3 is TGTGCCAGCTCACCGCGACAGGCAGCTAACTATGGCTACACCTTC.